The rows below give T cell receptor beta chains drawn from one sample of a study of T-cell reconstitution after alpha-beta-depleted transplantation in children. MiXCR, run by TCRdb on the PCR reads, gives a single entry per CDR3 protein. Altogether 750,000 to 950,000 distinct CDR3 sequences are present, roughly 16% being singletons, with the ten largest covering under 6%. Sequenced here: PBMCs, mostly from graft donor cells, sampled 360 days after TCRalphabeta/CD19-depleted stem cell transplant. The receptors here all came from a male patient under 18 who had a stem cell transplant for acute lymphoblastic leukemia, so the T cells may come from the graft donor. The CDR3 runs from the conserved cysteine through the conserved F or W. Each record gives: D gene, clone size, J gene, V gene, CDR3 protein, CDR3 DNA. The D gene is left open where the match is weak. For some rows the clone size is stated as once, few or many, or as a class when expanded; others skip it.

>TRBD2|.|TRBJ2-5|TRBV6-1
CASSSPSGRALRETQYF
TGTGCCAGCAGCTCACCTAGCGGGAGGGCCCTGAGAGAGACCCAGTACTTC
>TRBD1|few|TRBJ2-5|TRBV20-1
CSASAWKQGGETQYF
TGCAGTGCTAGTGCCTGGAAACAGGGGGGAGAGACCCAGTACTTC
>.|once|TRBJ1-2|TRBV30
CAWSKAGFNYGYTF
TGTGCCTGGAGCAAGGCGGGGTTTAACTATGGCTACACCTTC
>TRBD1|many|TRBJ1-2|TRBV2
CASKRDRRRPDYGYTF
TGTGCCAGCAAGAGGGACAGGCGACGTCCCGATTATGGCTACACCTTC
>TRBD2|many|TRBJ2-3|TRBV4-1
CASSRGSGKATDTQYF
TGCGCCAGCAGCCGGGGTAGCGGGAAAGCCACAGATACGCAGTATTTT
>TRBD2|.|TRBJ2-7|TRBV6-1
CASSLRTSVYEQYF
TGTGCCAGCAGCCTCCGGACTAGCGTTTACGAGCAGTACTTC
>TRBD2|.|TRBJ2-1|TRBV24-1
CATSDLRTSYNEQFF
TGTGCCACCAGTGATTTGAGGACTAGTTACAATGAGCAGTTCTTC
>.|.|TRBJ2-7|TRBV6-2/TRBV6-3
CATLTRVSYEQYF
TGTGCCACCCTGACGAGGGTATCCTACGAGCAGTACTTC
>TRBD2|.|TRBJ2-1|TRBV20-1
CSARDWASGPSSYNEQFF
TGCAGTGCTAGAGATTGGGCTAGCGGGCCGAGCTCCTACAATGAGCAGTTCTTC
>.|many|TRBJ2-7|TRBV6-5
CASSYKLGAIYEQYF
TGTGCCAGCAGTTACAAGCTGGGAGCTATATACGAGCAGTACTTC
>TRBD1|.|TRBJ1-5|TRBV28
CASSSRDRGRDNQPQHF
TGTGCCAGCAGTTCCCGGGACAGGGGGCGTGACAATCAGCCCCAGCATTTT
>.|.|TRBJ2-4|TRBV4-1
CASSPLLLGTKNIQYF
TGCGCCAGCAGCCCTCTCCTCCTGGGAACCAAAAACATTCAGTACTTC
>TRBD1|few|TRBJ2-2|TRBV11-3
CASSSRTGVTGELFF
TGTGCCAGCAGCTCCAGGACAGGGGTAACCGGGGAGCTGTTTTTT
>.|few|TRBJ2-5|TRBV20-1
CSAGTRGAQETQYF
TGCAGTGCTGGAACCCGAGGGGCCCAAGAGACCCAGTACTTC
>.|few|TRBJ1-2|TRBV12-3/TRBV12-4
CASSFGHRGYTF
TGTGCCAGCAGTTTCGGACACAGAGGCTACACCTTC
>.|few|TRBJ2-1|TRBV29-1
CSVERQGMYEQFF
TGCAGCGTTGAACGGCAGGGTATGTATGAGCAGTTCTTC
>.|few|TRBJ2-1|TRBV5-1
CASSLGDWPAHEQFF
TGCGCCAGCAGCTTGGGGGACTGGCCCGCCCATGAGCAGTTCTTC
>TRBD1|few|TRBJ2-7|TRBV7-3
CASSPGPGTGLYEQYF
TGTGCCAGCAGCCCAGGCCCCGGGACAGGGTTGTACGAGCAGTACTTC
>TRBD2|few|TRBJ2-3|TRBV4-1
CASSQEGLAGFTDTQYF
TGCGCCAGCAGCCAAGAGGGACTAGCGGGATTCACAGATACGCAGTATTTT
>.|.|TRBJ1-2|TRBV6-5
CASSYSRQLLYGYTF
TGTGCCAGCAGTTACTCGAGACAGCTTCTCTATGGCTACACCTTC
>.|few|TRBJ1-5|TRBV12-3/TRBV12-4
CASSPLGRSEPQHF
TGTGCCAGCAGCCCCCTCGGTCGTTCGGAGCCCCAGCATTTT
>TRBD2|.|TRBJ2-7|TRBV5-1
CASSFGLAEGGLYEQYF
TGCGCCAGCAGCTTCGGACTAGCGGAGGGGGGACTCTACGAGCAGTACTTC
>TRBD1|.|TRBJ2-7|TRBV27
CASTLRGQGPYEQYF
TGTGCCAGCACCCTCCGGGGACAGGGACCCTACGAGCAGTACTTC
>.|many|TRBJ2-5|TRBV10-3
CAISDWLKETQYF
TGTGCCATCAGTGATTGGCTCAAAGAGACCCAGTACTTC
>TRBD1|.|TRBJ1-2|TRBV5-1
CASSPWDRDYGYTF
TGCGCCAGCAGCCCCTGGGACAGGGACTATGGCTACACCTTC
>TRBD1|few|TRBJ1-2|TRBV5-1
CASSLDRPAGYTF
TGCGCCAGCAGCCTGGACAGGCCGGCGGGCTACACCTTC
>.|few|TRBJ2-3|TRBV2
CASSEEGTKRTDTQYF
TGTGCCAGCAGTGAAGAAGGGACAAAACGCACAGATACGCAGTATTTT
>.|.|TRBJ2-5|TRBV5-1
CASSLGPTEGTQYF
TGCGCCAGCAGCTTGGGACCGACGGAGGGGACCCAGTACTTC
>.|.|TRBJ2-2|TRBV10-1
CASSEAELASGELFF
TGCGCCAGCAGTGAGGCTGAACTAGCATCCGGGGAGCTGTTTTTT
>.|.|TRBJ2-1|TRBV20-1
CSARDPTANKQVPLYNEQFF
TGCAGTGCTAGAGACCCAACCGCAAACAAACAGGTGCCTCTCTACAATGAGCAGTTCTTC
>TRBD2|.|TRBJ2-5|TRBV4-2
CASSQERGSGTSGKETQYF
TGTGCCAGCAGCCAAGAACGGGGGTCGGGGACTAGCGGTAAAGAGACCCAGTACTTC
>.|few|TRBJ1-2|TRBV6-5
CAAQTGSYGYTF
TGTGCCGCTCAGACCGGTTCTTATGGCTACACCTTC
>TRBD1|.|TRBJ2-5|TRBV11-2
CASSTRQGQQETQYF
TGTGCCAGCAGCACCCGACAGGGGCAGCAAGAGACCCAGTACTTC
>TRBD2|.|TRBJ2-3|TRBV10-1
CASSDASGRYTQYF
TGCGCCAGCAGTGATGCTAGCGGGCGATATACGCAGTATTTT
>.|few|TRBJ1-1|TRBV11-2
CASNHLSPPMNTEAFF
TGTGCCAGCAACCACTTGAGTCCGCCCATGAACACTGAAGCTTTCTTT
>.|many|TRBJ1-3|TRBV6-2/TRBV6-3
CASGGKNEASGNTIYF
TGTGCCAGCGGGGGGAAAAACGAGGCTTCTGGAAACACCATATATTTT
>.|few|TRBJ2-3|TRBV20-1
CSARDWRKDYTDTQYF
TGCAGTGCTAGAGATTGGCGGAAGGACTACACAGATACGCAGTATTTT
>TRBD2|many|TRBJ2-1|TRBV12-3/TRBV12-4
CASSRPGLAGNEQFF
TGTGCCAGCAGTCGACCGGGACTAGCGGGCAATGAGCAGTTCTTC
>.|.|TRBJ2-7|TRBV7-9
CASSLAASAYSYEQYF
TGTGCCAGCAGCTTAGCGGCTAGCGCCTACTCCTACGAGCAGTACTTC
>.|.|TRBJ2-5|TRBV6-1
CASKVSGRQETQYF
TGTGCCAGCAAAGTGAGTGGGCGTCAAGAGACCCAGTACTTC
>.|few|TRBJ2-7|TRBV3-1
CASSHVTSYEQYF
TGTGCCAGCAGCCACGTAACTAGCTACGAGCAGTACTTC
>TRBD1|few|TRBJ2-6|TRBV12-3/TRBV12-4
CASSRDRVTGANVLTF
TGTGCCAGCAGCCGGGACAGGGTAACTGGGGCCAACGTCCTGACTTTC
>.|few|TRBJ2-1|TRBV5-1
CASSRDRGPSGTRYNEQFF
TGCGCCAGCAGCCGGGACAGGGGCCCTAGCGGGACCAGATACAATGAGCAGTTCTTC
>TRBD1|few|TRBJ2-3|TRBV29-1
CSVPSLTGVGTQYF
TGCAGCGTCCCTTCGCTGACAGGGGTGGGTACGCAGTATTTT
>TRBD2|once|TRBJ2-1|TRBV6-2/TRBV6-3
CASTPGGLAGTNEQFF
TGTGCCAGCACCCCGGGGGGACTAGCGGGGACTAATGAGCAGTTCTTC
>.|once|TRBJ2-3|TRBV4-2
CASSQDGKYTQYF
TGTGCCAGCAGCCAAGACGGGAAGTATACGCAGTATTTT
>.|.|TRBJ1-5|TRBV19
CASSTTGPQHF
TGTGCCAGTAGTACCACCGGGCCCCAGCATTTT
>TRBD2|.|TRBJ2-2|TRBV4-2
CASSQDEAGGPGTGELFF
TGTGCCAGCAGCCAAGATGAAGCGGGAGGGCCGGGGACCGGGGAGCTGTTTTTT
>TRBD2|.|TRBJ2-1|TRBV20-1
CSALSGSSGSYNEQFF
TGCAGTGCTCTTAGCGGGAGCTCGGGCTCCTACAATGAGCAGTTCTTC
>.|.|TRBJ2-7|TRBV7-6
CASSSVKRSYEQYF
TGTGCCAGCAGCTCCGTAAAAAGGAGCTACGAGCAGTACTTC
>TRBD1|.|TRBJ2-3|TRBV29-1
CSVAGTGATDTQYF
TGCAGCGTTGCCGGGACAGGGGCCACAGATACGCAGTATTTT